This T cell receptor (beta chain) was sequenced in a study of shared clonotypes between healthy human individuals. Profiled with immunoSEQ multiplex PCR; TCRdb holds only in-frame clones, not every one. In the table there are more than 900,000 clones, more than 75% of which are singletons. V was pared by 0 bases and J by 3 bases, with 7 bases of the junction left unmatched. Germline V lookup: CDR1 SEHNR, CDR2 FQNEAQ (reference sequence). CDR3 size: 16 residues. This TCR came from a man aged 18 to 35 in good health. Some clones in this sample may be carry-over from other donors' samples. This sequence joins TRBV7-9 and TRBJ1-2; 7 nucleotides agree with TRBD1. The sequenced sample consisted of memory CD4+ T cells from PBMCs. Subset noted: CD45RA-negative fraction. CDR3 DNA sequence: TGTGCCAGCAGCTTAGCGCGGGACAGTCCCTACTATGGCTACACCTTC. Translation gives CASSLARDSPYYGYTF. The complete variable domain, with remaining parts taken from reference TRBV7-9 and TRBJ1-2, reads DTGVSQNPRHKITKRGQNVTFRCDPISEHNRLYWYRQTLGQGPEFLTYFQNEAQLEKSRLLSDRFSAERPKGSFSTLEIQRTEQGDSAMYLCASSLARDSPYYGYTFGSGTRLTVV.